The clone carrying this TCR beta chain has at least ten counts. Its antigen is currently unknown. This record comes from a study of blood T cells in healthy people across ages. Broader study findings: Roughly linear declines in TCR beta diversity per million T cells occurred with age.

Sample-barcoded 5' priming and a J-beta primer mix drove a second PCR of about 6 to 12 cycles. TCRdb redid the calling of the 5' RACE reads with MiXCR, one entry per CDR3 protein. The table includes approximately 690,000 distinct CDR3 sequences, 40% to 45% detected once. Germline V gene sequence: CDR1 SQVTM, CDR2 ANQGSEA. Trimming shortened V by 3 bases and J by 9 bases, and 9 bases separated the two germline ends. The CDR3 covers 11 residues. This clonotype was obtained from an elderly man in good health. V usage is TRBV29-1 and J usage is TRBJ2-1; D gene ambiguous. The specimen was blood. CDR3 amino acids: CSVDELSEQFF. Written as DNA, the CDR3 is TGCAGCGTTGATGAATTGAGTGAGCAGTTCTTC.